The 2 T cell receptor beta chains given below trace back to one sample, sequenced in a study of Graves' ophthalmopathy and Graves' hyperthyroidism. RNA transcripts were the template, and TCR beta CDR3 regions were amplified from them. Second-round multiplex PCR came after a first-round RT-PCR that employed HTBI primers. TCRdb passed the multiplex PCR reads through MiXCR, listing each CDR3 protein once. The sample lists about 420,000 distinct CDR3 sequences, roughly 21% occurring once. Material: peripheral blood. All receptors derive from a woman aged 18 to 35 with stable Graves' hyperthyroidism.

This clonotype was observed at least ten times. The chain joins TRBV14 to TRBJ2-7; perhaps D is TRBD1 or TRBD2 (6 bases each). The CDR3 sequence is 17 residues long. Trimming pared 0 bases from V and 6 bases from J, leaving 21 bases between. The germline V gene has CDR1 SGHDN and CDR2 FVKESK. Here the CDR3 DNA reads TGTGCCAGCAGCCAAGACGGGCTGGGGGGCGATAGGGGCGAGCAGTACTTC. It codes for CASSQDGLGGDRGEQYF.

This clonotype was seen at least ten times. The chain combines TRBV12-3 or TRBV12-4 with TRBJ2-2; TRBD1 agrees at 12 bases. CDR3 size: 15 residues. V dropped 4 bases and J dropped 7; count of bases not matched to a gene: 4. CDR3 sequence (DNA): TGTGCCAGCAGTTCCGGGACAGGGGGCATCGGGGAGCTGTTTTTT. Residues: CASSSGTGGIGELFF.